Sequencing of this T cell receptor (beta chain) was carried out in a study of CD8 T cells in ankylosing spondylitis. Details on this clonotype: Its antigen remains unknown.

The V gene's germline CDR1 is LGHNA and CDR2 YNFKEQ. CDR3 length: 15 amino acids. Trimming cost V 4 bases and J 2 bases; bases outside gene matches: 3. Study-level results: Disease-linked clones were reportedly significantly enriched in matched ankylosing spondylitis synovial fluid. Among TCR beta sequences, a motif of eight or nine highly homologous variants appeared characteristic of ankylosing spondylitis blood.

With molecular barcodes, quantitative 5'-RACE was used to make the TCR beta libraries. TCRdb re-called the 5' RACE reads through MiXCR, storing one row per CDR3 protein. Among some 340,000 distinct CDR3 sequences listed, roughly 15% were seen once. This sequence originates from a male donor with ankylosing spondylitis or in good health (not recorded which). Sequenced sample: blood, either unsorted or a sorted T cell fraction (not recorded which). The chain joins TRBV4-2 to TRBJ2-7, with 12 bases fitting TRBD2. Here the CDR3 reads CASSPTSGGTYEQYF. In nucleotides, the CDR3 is TGTGCCAGCAGCCCCACTAGCGGGGGGACCTACGAGCAGTACTTC.